A selection of T cell receptor beta chains follows, all from one sample in a study of T cells in Graves' hyperthyroidism and ophthalmopathy. MiXCR was run by TCRdb on the multiplex PCR reads, yielding one entry per CDR3 protein. The table shows approximately 600,000 distinct CDR3 sequences, with around 16% occurring only once. The sequenced material came from blood. The receptors shown here come from a woman aged 25-40 years with Graves' hyperthyroidism. Both conserved end residues are part of each CDR3. D genes are given only for firm matches. The size of a clone is reported for some rows only, either as once, few or many, or as a class for expanded clones.

V gene	J gene	D gene	clone size	CDR3 protein	CDR3 DNA
TRBV29-1	TRBJ1-2	-	-	CTRGGQNQDGYTF	TGCACTCGAGGGGGGCAGAATCAGGATGGCTACACCTTC
TRBV13	TRBJ1-4	-	-	CASRGGEGEKLFF	TGTGCCAGCAGGGGGGGAGAGGGTGAAAAACTGTTTTTT
TRBV7-9	TRBJ1-2	TRBD1	-	CASSTTGTGMDYTF	TGTGCCAGCAGTACTACCGGGACAGGTATGGACTACACCTTC
TRBV28	TRBJ2-7	-	-	CASRPPPGQGSYEQYF	TGTGCCAGCAGACCTCCGCCGGGACAAGGGTCCTACGAGCAGTACTTC
TRBV27	TRBJ1-2	-	many	CASRTGMGHHDGYTF	TGTGCCAGCAGGACGGGGATGGGGCACCATGATGGCTACACCTTC
TRBV29-1	TRBJ2-1	-	few	CSALLRDNNEQFF	TGCAGCGCCCTCCTGAGAGATAACAATGAGCAGTTCTTC
TRBV11-2	TRBJ2-7	-	few	CASSLDDGVSYEQHF	TGTGCCAGCAGCTTAGACGACGGGGTTTCCTACGAGCAGCACTTC
TRBV5-1	TRBJ1-1	-	many	CASSLGGDHTEAFF	TGCGCCAGCAGCTTGGGGGGAGATCACACTGAAGCTTTCTTT
TRBV7-2	TRBJ2-7	TRBD2	many	CASSSPFGGAVNEQYF	TGTGCCAGCAGCTCCCCTTTCGGGGGGGCGGTTAACGAGCAGTACTTC
TRBV20-1	TRBJ1-5	-	-	CSARDIMTPVNQPQHF	TGCAGTGCTAGAGATATTATGACACCCGTCAATCAGCCCCAGCATTTT
TRBV5-1	TRBJ1-3	TRBD1	few	CASSADRSSGNTIYF	TGCGCCAGCAGCGCGGACAGGAGCTCTGGAAACACCATATATTTT
TRBV4-1	TRBJ2-3	TRBD2	-	CAKTGTSGMFGTDTQYF	TGCGCTAAGACCGGGACTAGCGGGATGTTTGGGACAGATACGCAGTATTTT
TRBV19	TRBJ1-2	-	-	CASSSTLSGYGYTF	TGTGCCAGTAGTAGTACCCTGTCCGGATATGGCTACACCTTC
TRBV12-3/TRBV12-4	TRBJ1-6	-	many	CASSTEDWGSPLHF	TGTGCCAGCAGCACCGAAGATTGGGGTTCACCCCTCCACTTT
TRBV24-1	TRBJ2-2	TRBD2	-	CATSTLAGRDTGELFF	TGTGCCACCAGTACGCTAGCGGGAAGGGACACCGGGGAGCTGTTTTTT
TRBV12-3/TRBV12-4	TRBJ2-1	TRBD1	many	CASRGRTGAYNEQFF	TGTGCCAGCAGGGGTAGGACAGGGGCGTACAATGAGCAGTTCTTC
TRBV7-2	TRBJ2-1	-	few	CASSLMGSQHNEQFF	TGTGCCAGCAGCTTAATGGGGTCCCAACACAATGAGCAGTTCTTC
TRBV20-1	TRBJ2-3	-	few	CSARVSGDITDTQYF	TGCAGTGCTAGAGTTAGCGGAGATATCACAGATACGCAGTATTTT
TRBV6-4	TRBJ1-6	TRBD1	-	CASSDPGQGGSPLHF	TGTGCCAGCAGTGACCCGGGACAGGGGGGTTCACCCCTCCACTTT
TRBV20-1	TRBJ2-7	TRBD1	many	CSARFQGAPYEQYF	TGCAGTGCTAGGTTTCAGGGGGCACCTTACGAGCAGTACTTC
TRBV5-5	TRBJ2-4	TRBD1	-	CASSLGTGNNIQYF	TGTGCCAGCAGCTTAGGGACAGGGAACAACATTCAGTACTTC
TRBV13	TRBJ1-6	-	-	CASSLRGLSYNSPLHF	TGTGCCAGCAGCTTAAGGGGCCTCTCCTATAATTCACCCCTCCACTTT
TRBV11-2	TRBJ2-5	-	few	CASQVGETQYF	TGTGCCAGTCAAGTAGGGGAGACCCAGTACTTC
TRBV28	TRBJ2-5	TRBD2	few	CASSPGTSGRRETQYF	TGTGCCAGCAGTCCCGGGACTAGCGGGAGAAGGGAGACCCAGTACTTC
TRBV27	TRBJ1-1	-	-	CASSLLAPGDTEAFF	TGTGCCAGCAGTTTATTGGCGCCAGGCGACACTGAAGCTTTCTTT
TRBV4-3	TRBJ1-6	-	-	CASSQDPVPQIDPYNSPLHF	TGCGCCAGCAGCCAAGATCCTGTCCCCCAAATTGATCCCTATAATTCACCCCTCCACTTT
TRBV20-1	TRBJ2-1	TRBD1	few	CSARWTGGHEQFF	TGCAGTGCTAGGTGGACAGGGGGCCATGAGCAGTTCTTC
TRBV7-2	TRBJ1-3	TRBD1	-	CASSLIAGGVDTIYF	TGTGCCAGCAGCTTAATAGCAGGGGGCGTAGACACCATATATTTT
TRBV6-1	TRBJ2-1	-	few	CASSDGLLRFVEQFF	TGTGCCAGCAGTGACGGACTTTTACGCTTTGTTGAGCAGTTCTTC
TRBV11-1	TRBJ2-7	TRBD2	many	CASSLTPTSGIYEQYF	TGTGCCAGCAGCTTAACCCCGACTAGCGGGATCTACGAGCAGTACTTC
TRBV20-1	TRBJ2-1	TRBD2	-	CSAPSGISYNEQFF	TGCAGTGCCCCTAGCGGGATCTCCTACAATGAGCAGTTCTTC
TRBV5-1	TRBJ2-1	TRBD2	few	CASSPGRPDLYYNEQFF	TGCGCCAGCAGCCCCGGGAGGCCCGATCTATATTACAATGAGCAGTTCTTC
TRBV12-3/TRBV12-4	TRBJ1-4	-	many	CASTPGRLNEKLFF	TGTGCCAGCACCCCGGGACGGCTAAATGAAAAACTGTTTTTT
TRBV27	TRBJ2-7	TRBD2	many	CASRGGGLAGPSYEQYF	TGTGCCAGCAGGGGTGGGGGACTAGCGGGGCCCTCCTACGAGCAGTACTTC
TRBV12-3/TRBV12-4	TRBJ2-3	TRBD2	many	CASSLEDGASGSTDTQYF	TGTGCCAGCAGTTTGGAGGATGGGGCTAGCGGGAGTACAGATACGCAGTATTTT
TRBV11-3	TRBJ1-4	TRBD1	once	CASSATGGANEKLFF	TGTGCCAGCAGCGCTACAGGGGGAGCTAATGAAAAACTGTTTTTT
TRBV5-1	TRBJ2-1	-	many	CASSLPPVFSYNEQFF	TGCGCCAGCAGCTTGCCCCCCGTCTTCTCCTACAATGAGCAGTTCTTC
TRBV27	TRBJ1-5	-	many	CASSPSRGAGGQPQHF	TGTGCCAGCAGTCCATCGCGGGGGGCGGGAGGTCAGCCCCAGCATTTT
TRBV10-3	TRBJ2-7	-	-	CAISFPLEGQDSYEQYF	TGTGCCATCAGTTTCCCCTTGGAAGGGCAGGACTCCTACGAGCAGTACTTC
TRBV11-1	TRBJ2-2	TRBD2	-	CASSLGGGRGLNTGELFF	TGTGCCAGCAGCTTAGGGGGAGGGCGCGGACTGAACACCGGGGAGCTGTTTTTT